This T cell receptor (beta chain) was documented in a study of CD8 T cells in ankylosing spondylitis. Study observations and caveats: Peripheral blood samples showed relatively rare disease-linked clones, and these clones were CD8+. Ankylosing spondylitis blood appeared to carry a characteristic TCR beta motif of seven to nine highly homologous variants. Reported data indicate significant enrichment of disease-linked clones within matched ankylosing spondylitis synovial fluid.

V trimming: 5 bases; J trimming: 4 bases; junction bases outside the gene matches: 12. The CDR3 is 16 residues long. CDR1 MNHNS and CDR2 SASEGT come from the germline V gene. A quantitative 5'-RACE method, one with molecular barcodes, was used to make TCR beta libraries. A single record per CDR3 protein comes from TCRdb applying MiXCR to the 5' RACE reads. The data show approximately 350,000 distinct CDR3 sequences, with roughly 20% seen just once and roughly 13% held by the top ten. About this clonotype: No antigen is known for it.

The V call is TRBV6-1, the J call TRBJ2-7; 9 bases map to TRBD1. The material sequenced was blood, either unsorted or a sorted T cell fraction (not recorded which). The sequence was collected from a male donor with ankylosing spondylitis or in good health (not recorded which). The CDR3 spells CASSLTRTGVEYEQYF. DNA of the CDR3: TGTGCCAGCAGTCTAACACGGACAGGGGTAGAGTACGAGCAGTACTTC.